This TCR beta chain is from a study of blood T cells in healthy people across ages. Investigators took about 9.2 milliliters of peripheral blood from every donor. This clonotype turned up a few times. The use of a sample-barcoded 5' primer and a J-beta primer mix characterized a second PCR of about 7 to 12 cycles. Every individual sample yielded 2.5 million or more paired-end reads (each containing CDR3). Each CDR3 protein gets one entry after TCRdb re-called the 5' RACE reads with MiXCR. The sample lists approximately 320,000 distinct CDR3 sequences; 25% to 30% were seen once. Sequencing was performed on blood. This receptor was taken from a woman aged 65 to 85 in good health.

CDR3: CASGRTGVGNEQFF. The CDR3 bases are TGTGCCAGCGGCCGGACAGGGGTTGGCAATGAGCAGTTCTTC. The V call is TRBV12-3 or TRBV12-4, the J call TRBJ2-5; TRBD1 agrees at 9 bases. TRBJ2-1 explains the end of the DNA better; the J call may be wrong. The CDR3 runs to 14 residues.